The TCR beta chain under discussion was sequenced for a study of identical twins. Whole-study findings and limits: Out-of-frame alpha sequences shared by twins showed excess low generation probability. While abundant cord blood beta clonotypes carried fewer insertions, memory repertoires showed no such pattern.

Template switching supplied a universal primer site; unique molecular identifiers were carried on the cDNA. TCRdb passed the 5' RACE reads through MiXCR, listing each CDR3 protein once. The sample shows about 340,000 distinct CDR3 sequences, roughly an eighth of them seen only once. A word on this clonotype: Its specificity is not known.

Looked up from germline, CDR1 is SGHDT and CDR2 is YYEEEE. V was trimmed by 0 bases and J by 3 bases, leaving 13 bases between them. The CDR3 contains 15 residues. Another study also made use of these data, one on yellow fever vaccine responses in identical twins.

The sequencing sample was made of CD8+ T cells sorted from blood. The clonotype originates from a woman younger than 35 in good health. The chain carries TRBV5-6 and TRBJ2-7; the D is unclear. The CDR3 loop reads CASSLEPRPLYEQYF. CDR3 coding DNA: TGTGCCAGCAGCTTGGAACCGAGGCCACTCTACGAGCAGTACTTC.